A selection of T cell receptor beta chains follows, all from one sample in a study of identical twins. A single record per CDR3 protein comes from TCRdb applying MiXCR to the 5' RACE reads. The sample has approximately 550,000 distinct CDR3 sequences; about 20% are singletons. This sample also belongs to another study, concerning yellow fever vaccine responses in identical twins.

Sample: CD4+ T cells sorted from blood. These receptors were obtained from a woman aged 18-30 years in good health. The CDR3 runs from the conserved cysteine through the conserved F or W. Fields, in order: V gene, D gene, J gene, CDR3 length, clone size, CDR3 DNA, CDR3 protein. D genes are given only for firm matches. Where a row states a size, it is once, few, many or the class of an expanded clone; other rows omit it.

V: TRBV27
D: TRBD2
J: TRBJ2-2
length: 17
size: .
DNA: TGTGCCAGCAGTTTTCTGGGGCTAGCGGAAACCACCGGGGAGCTGTTTTTT
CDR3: CASSFLGLAETTGELFF

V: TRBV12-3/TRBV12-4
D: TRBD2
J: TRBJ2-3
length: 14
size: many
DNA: TGTGCCAGCAGTACTAGCGGGATCTCAGATACGCAGTATTTT
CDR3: CASSTSGISDTQYF

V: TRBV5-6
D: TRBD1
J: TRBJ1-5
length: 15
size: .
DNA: TGTGCCAGCAGCATCAGAGGGGGCCCCAATCAGCCCCAGCATTTT
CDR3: CASSIRGGPNQPQHF

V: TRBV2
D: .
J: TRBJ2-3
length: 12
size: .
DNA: TGTGCCAGCAGTGAACGCTTAAATACGCAGTATTTT
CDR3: CASSERLNTQYF

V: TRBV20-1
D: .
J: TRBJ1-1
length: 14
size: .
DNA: TGCAGTGCTAGAGGGGGCCCCTTGAACACTGAAGCTTTCTTT
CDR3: CSARGGPLNTEAFF

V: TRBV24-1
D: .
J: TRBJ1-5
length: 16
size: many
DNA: TGTGCCACCAGTGATTTGACCGCAACGACCTATCAGCCCCAGCATTTT
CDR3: CATSDLTATTYQPQHF

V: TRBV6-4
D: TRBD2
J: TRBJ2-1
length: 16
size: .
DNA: TGTGCCAGCAGTGACTCGAGGACTAGCCGATACAATGAGCAGTTCTTC
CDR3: CASSDSRTSRYNEQFF

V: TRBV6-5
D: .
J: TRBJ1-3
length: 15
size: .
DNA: TGTGCCAGCAGTTACTCGACTGTCTCTGGAAACACCATATATTTT
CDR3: CASSYSTVSGNTIYF

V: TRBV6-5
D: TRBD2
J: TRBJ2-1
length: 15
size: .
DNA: TGTGCCAGCAGTTCCAGCGGGACCTCCTACAATGAGCAGTTCTTC
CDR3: CASSSSGTSYNEQFF

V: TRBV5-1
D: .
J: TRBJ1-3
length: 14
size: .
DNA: TGCGCCAGCAGAGGAGATTCCTCTGGAAACACCATATATTTT
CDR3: CASRGDSSGNTIYF

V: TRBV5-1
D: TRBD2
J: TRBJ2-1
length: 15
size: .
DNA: TGCGCCAGCAGGGGTGGACTAGCGGACAACAATGAGCAGTTCTTC
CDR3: CASRGGLADNNEQFF